A selection of T cell receptor beta chains follows, all from one sample in a study of cytomegalovirus exposure and HLA in healthy donors. The protocol was immunoSEQ multiplex PCR, while the TCRdb copy is restricted to in-frame clones and leaves out a portion. The table includes about 160,000 clones, 65% to 85% detected once. Material: PBMCs. These receptor sequences come from a male donor in good health and CMV-seropositive. CDR3s include the opening cysteine and the closing phenylalanine or tryptophan. The D gene is left open where the match is weak. Some rows have no size entry. The others give once, few or many, or a class for an expanded clone.

v_call	clone_size	d_call	j_call	cdr3_nt	cdr3_aa
TRBV29-1	.	TRBD1	TRBJ2-3	TGCAGCGTTGAAGATCGGAGAAAGGGGGCCGCCACAGATACGCAGTATTTT	CSVEDRRKGAATDTQYF
TRBV27	.	.	TRBJ2-1	TGTGCCAGCAGTTTAAAAGCCTACCTCTACAATGAGCAGTTCTTC	CASSLKAYLYNEQFF
TRBV19	.	.	TRBJ1-4	TGTGCCAGTAGTATGGGGGGGTCTGAAAAACTGTTTTTT	CASSMGGSEKLFF
TRBV5-1	.	.	TRBJ2-6	TGCGCCAGCAGCGCCGGCCTTGCGGCAGGGGCCAACGTCCTGACTTTC	CASSAGLAAGANVLTF
TRBV10-3	.	TRBD2	TRBJ2-7	TGTGCCATCAGTGGGCTAGCGGCCTACGAGCAGTACTTC	CAISGLAAYEQYF
TRBV6-5	.	TRBD1	TRBJ2-2	TGTGCCAGCAGTTACTCGAGGACAGGGCGGACCGGGGAGCTGTTTTTT	CASSYSRTGRTGELFF
TRBV7-2	.	.	TRBJ1-2	TGTGCCAGCAGCTCGATCCCTTTTAACAGCTATGGCTACACCTTC	CASSSIPFNSYGYTF
TRBV7-9	.	TRBD2	TRBJ2-7	TGTGCCAGCAGCTTATTCGGCGGGAGATACGAGCAGTACTTC	CASSLFGGRYEQYF
TRBV6-5	.	TRBD2	TRBJ2-2	TGTGCCAGCAGTTACGTCCGACTAGCGGACACCGGGGAGCTGTTTTTT	CASSYVRLADTGELFF
TRBV21-1	.	.	TRBJ2-7	TGTGCCAGCAGCAAAGGGAATCCGGGAGTCAGCTCCTACGAGCAGTACTTC	CASSKGNPGVSSYEQYF
TRBV27	.	.	TRBJ2-7	TGTGCCAGCAGCCTACAGGGATACGAGCAGTACTTC	CASSLQGYEQYF
TRBV7-9	.	.	TRBJ2-5	TGTGCCAGCAGCTTCCGCGGGACAGCAGTAGAGACCCAGTACTTC	CASSFRGTAVETQYF
TRBV19	.	.	TRBJ1-3	TGTGCCAGTAGTATGGAGGGAGTCTCTGGAAACACCATATATTTT	CASSMEGVSGNTIYF
TRBV29-1	.	.	TRBJ1-2	TGCAGCGTTGAAGGCGGCTATGGCTACACCTTC	CSVEGGYGYTF
TRBV6-5	.	.	TRBJ2-7	TGTGCCAGCGGTGACGGGACTGTTTTCGAGCAGTACTTC	CASGDGTVFEQYF
TRBV7-9	.	TRBD1	TRBJ1-1	TGTTCCAGCAGGTCGCGGGACAGGGGAGTTCTTCCTGAAGCTTTCTTT	CSSRSRDRGVLPEAFF
TRBV7-2	.	.	TRBJ2-5	TGTGCCAGCAGCTATGTACTAGAGACCCAGTACTTC	CASSYVLETQYF
TRBV7-2	few	TRBD2	TRBJ2-4	TGTGCCAGCAGCGACAACCAACTAGCGGGAGGGAACATTCAGTACTTC	CASSDNQLAGGNIQYF
TRBV4-2	.	TRBD1	TRBJ1-3	TGTGCCAGCAGCCAAGATCTTGGAACAGGGGGTGGAAACACCATATATTTT	CASSQDLGTGGGNTIYF
TRBV7-6	.	TRBD2	TRBJ2-7	TGTGCCAGCAGCATCGGGACTAGCGGGTTAGAGCAGTACTTC	CASSIGTSGLEQYF
TRBV25-1	.	.	TRBJ1-1	TGTGCCAGCAGTGAATTAACTGAAGCTTTCTTT	CASSELTEAFF
TRBV2	.	TRBD2	TRBJ2-5	TGTGCCAGCACTCCCCGGGAGGCTAGCGGGAGTAAGGAGACCCAGTACTTC	CASTPREASGSKETQYF
TRBV9	.	.	TRBJ1-2	TGTGCCAGCGGAGGGGTTGGCTACACCTTC	CASGGVGYTF
TRBV16	.	TRBD2	TRBJ2-1	TGTGCCAGCAGCCATCCTAATCGGGGCGGGAGCTCCTACAATGAGCAGTTCTTC	CASSHPNRGGSSYNEQFF
TRBV7-8	.	TRBD1	TRBJ2-7	TGTGCCAGCAGCTCTGGACAGGGGGGACTCTACGAGCAGTACTTC	CASSSGQGGLYEQYF
TRBV9	.	TRBD2	TRBJ2-3	TGTGCCAGCAGCTGGTCTAGCGGGAGCACAGATACGCAGTATTTT	CASSWSSGSTDTQYF
TRBV5-1	.	TRBD1	TRBJ2-1	TGCGCCAGCAGCTCAGGACAGGCCGACAATGAGCAGTTCTTC	CASSSGQADNEQFF
TRBV5-1	.	.	TRBJ1-1	TGCGCCAGCAGCTTGAGGTCCGGACACGGGGCTTTCTTT	CASSLRSGHGAFF
TRBV7-2	.	.	TRBJ2-1	TGTGCCAGCAGCCCCCCCGCACTTCTCTCCTACAATGAGCAGTTCTTC	CASSPPALLSYNEQFF
TRBV15	.	.	TRBJ1-2	TGTGCCACCAGCAGAGATCATAACAGCGGCTCTAAGTATGGCTACACCTTC	CATSRDHNSGSKYGYTF
TRBV7-7	.	.	TRBJ2-3	TGTGCTAGCAGCTTGGGGAGCGGAACTAGCACAGATACGCAGTATTTT	CASSLGSGTSTDTQYF
TRBV7-9	.	TRBD1	TRBJ2-1	TGTGCCAGCAGCCCCGGGACAGCATACAATGAGCAGTTCTTC	CASSPGTAYNEQFF
TRBV25-1	.	.	TRBJ1-6	TGTGCCAGCAGTACGGAGGGCTCCTATAATTCACCCCTCCACTTT	CASSTEGSYNSPLHF
TRBV6-5	.	.	TRBJ1-3	TGTGCCAGCAAAGTGGACAGAGGAAACACCATATATTTT	CASKVDRGNTIYF
TRBV11-2	few	TRBD2	TRBJ2-2	TGTGCCAGCAGCTTATCTGGGTTCGGGCGGGAGCGAACCGGGGAGCTGTTTTTT	CASSLSGFGRERTGELFF
TRBV11-2	.	TRBD1	TRBJ2-7	TGTGCCAGCAGCTTAGCCCCTACCGGGACAGGAAGGGAGCAGTACTTC	CASSLAPTGTGREQYF
TRBV28	few	.	TRBJ1-5	TGTGCCAGCAGTCACGGGGAGGGCAATCAGCCCCAGCATTTT	CASSHGEGNQPQHF
TRBV19	few	.	TRBJ1-4	TGTGCCACCGCAACGGGTGAAAAACTGTTTTTT	CATATGEKLFF
TRBV5-4	.	.	TRBJ2-4	TGTGCCAGCAGCTTGGTCAAAGATAGAGCCAAAAACATTCAGTACTTC	CASSLVKDRAKNIQYF
TRBV19	.	TRBD2	TRBJ2-1	TGTGCCAGTGGCCTGACTAGCGGGGTTTACAATGAGCAGTTCTTC	CASGLTSGVYNEQFF
TRBV18	.	TRBD1	TRBJ1-1	TGTGCCAGCTCACCACCCATTGCGACAGGGGTGAACACTGAAGCTTTCTTT	CASSPPIATGVNTEAFF
TRBV27	once	.	TRBJ1-1	TGTGCCAGCAGTTTAGGGGGCAGTTCCACTGAAGCTTTCTTT	CASSLGGSSTEAFF